This T cell receptor (beta chain) was captured by sequencing in a study of T cells in Graves' hyperthyroidism and ophthalmopathy. TCR beta CDR3 sequences were amplified from RNA transcripts. The HTBI primer set was used in a first-round RT-PCR of the TCR CDR3. From the multiplex PCR reads, TCRdb called clonotypes with MiXCR, one entry per CDR3 protein. The sample records 480,000 or so distinct CDR3 sequences, 46% being singletons. The TCR was taken from an adult woman with Graves' disease, either hyperthyroidism or ophthalmopathy (not recorded which). Sequenced: peripheral blood or thyroid tissue (not recorded which).

CDR3 amino acids: CASSEATGSVETQYF. CDR3 in DNA: TGTGCCAGCAGTGAGGCGACAGGGTCCGTCGAGACCCAGTACTTC. The chain combines TRBV6-1 with TRBJ2-5; TRBD1 matches at 7 bases. Germline V lookup: CDR1 MNHNS, CDR2 SASEGT. This CDR3 is 15 amino acids long. The trim removed 3 bases at V and 5 bases at J, leaving 9 bases unmatched.